The 14 T cell receptor beta chains listed next were all sequenced from one sample in a study of regulatory T cells in long-lasting Graves disease. Arm-PCR of CDR3 regions and iRepertoire HTBI primers were the basis on which TCR beta libraries were built. MiXCR was run by TCRdb on the multiplex PCR reads, yielding one entry per CDR3 protein. This table has around 450,000 distinct CDR3 sequences, approximately 16% appearing once. Specified time point: newly diagnosed GD, antithyroid drugs for less than 3 months. RNA from PBMCs was the source of the TCR library. Another study also made use of these data, one on T cells in Graves' hyperthyroidism and ophthalmopathy.

Here the sequenced sample was peripheral blood mononuclear cells (PBMCs), taken at new diagnosis, from a patient treated with antithyroid drugs. These TCRs come from a woman in her 40s with Graves disease.

The chain carries TRBV18 and TRBJ1-2; possible D gene TRBD1, 6 bases. The germline V and J ends were trimmed by 2 bases and 8 bases, with 15 bases remaining between them. From germline, CDR1 is KGHSH and CDR2 LQKENI. CDR3 length equals 14 residues. CDR3 sequence: CASSPEGGPGGYTF. The CDR3, as DNA: TGTGCCAGCTCACCAGAGGGGGGACCAGGGGGCTACACCTTC.

There are many counts of this clonotype. This chain connects TRBV10-2 to TRBJ1-2; 9 bases map to TRBD1. The CDR3 totals 17 residues. Trimming at V came to 0 bases and at J to 5 bases, leaving 10 bases not matched to a gene. From germline, CDR1 is WSHSY and CDR2 SAAADI. The CDR3 DNA follows: TGCGCCAGCAGTGAGTCGAACTCCGGACAGGGGCAGTATGGCTACACCTTC. Translating gives CASSESNSGQGQYGYTF.

The sample holds many counts of this clonotype. This rearrangement joins TRBV12-3 or TRBV12-4 to TRBJ2-3, with 14 nucleotides matching TRBD2. Trimming removed 5 bases from V and 2 bases from J; junction bases left unmatched: 12. This CDR3 is built from 19 residues. CDR3 bases: TGTGCCAGCAGTGAGAGACTAGCGGGAGGGCCATATCCCACAGATACGCAGTATTTT. This encodes CASSERLAGGPYPTDTQYF.

This clonotype showed up many times. The chain has TRBV6-2 or TRBV6-3 and TRBJ2-7; 12 nucleotides align to TRBD2. The V gene's germline CDR1 is MNHEY and CDR2 SVGEGT. After removal of 7 bases from V and 6 bases from J, the junction contained 4 bases not matched to a gene. The CDR3 has 13 residues. The CDR3 DNA is TGTGCCAGCACCACGACTAGCGGGAGCGAGCAGTACTTC. Translation: CASTTTSGSEQYF.

This clonotype was seen at least ten times. The V gene is TRBV3-1, the J gene TRBJ2-7, with D maybe TRBD1 (6 bases). The length of the CDR3 is 13 residues. Deletions cut 4 bases from V and 2 bases from J, with 9 bases between. From germline, CDR1 is LGHDT and CDR2 YNNKEL (reference sequence). CDR3 sequence reads: CASSLDSPYEQYF. CDR3 coding DNA: TGTGCCAGCAGCCTGGACAGTCCCTACGAGCAGTACTTC.

This clonotype was seen repeatedly, ten times or more. V usage is TRBV7-8 and J usage is TRBJ2-1; tentatively, D is TRBD1 (5 bases). The CDR3 runs 14 residues. The germline CDR1 and CDR2 sequences are SGHVS and FQNEAQ. Trimming took 6 bases from V and 1 from J, leaving 10 bases between them. The CDR3 here is CASRPPGSYNEQFF. The CDR3 DNA follows: TGTGCCAGCAGGCCCCCAGGGTCCTACAATGAGCAGTTCTTC.

The chain couples TRBV5-6 to TRBJ1-1, with D possibly matching TRBD1 (6 bases). Germline V gene data show CDR1 as SGHDT and CDR2 as YYEEEE. CDR3 size: 15 residues. The germline V and J ends were trimmed by 0 bases and 4 bases, with 13 bases remaining between them. CDR3 amino acids: CASSLDRALSTEAFF. The DNA for the CDR3 is TGTGCCAGCAGCTTGGACAGGGCCCTTAGCACTGAAGCTTTCTTT.

This clonotype has just one count. The chain employs TRBV28 and TRBJ2-3; TRBD2 aligns across 12 bases. This CDR3 comprises 16 residues. Germline-derived CDR1 and CDR2 are MDHEN and SYDVKM. The trim removed 3 bases at V and 4 bases at J, leaving 5 bases unmatched. The DNA for the CDR3 is TGTGCCAGCAGTTTCCTCCTAGCGGGAGGGGCAGATACGCAGTATTTT. It specifies CASSFLLAGGADTQYF.

At least ten counts were recorded for this clonotype. The genes are TRBV3-1 and TRBJ2-3; tentatively, D is TRBD1 or TRBD2 (6 bases each). The CDR3 consists of 14 residues. Germline V gene sequence: CDR1 LGHDT, CDR2 YNNKEL (reference sequence). Between the trimmed V and J ends, which lost 3 bases and 7 bases, there was a span of 14 bases. Written as DNA, the CDR3 is TGTGCCAGCAGCCAGAGTGGGGGGCAAAATACGCAGTATTTT. Its translation: CASSQSGGQNTQYF.

Concerning this clonotype: This may arise from a read error, as a much more abundant clone is one base away. Because it lacks the conserved phenylalanine or tryptophan at the end, this CDR3 is likely a read error. This sequence joins TRBV2 and TRBJ1-1; D unclear. This CDR3 region has 14 residues. Germline CDR1 reads SNHLY; CDR2 reads FYNNEI. The V end lost 4 bases, the J end lost 4 bases, and 13 bases lay between the germline ends. The CDR3 loop is CASSGGRATTEAFS. Written as DNA, the CDR3 is TGTGCCAGCAGTGGTGGTCGGGCAACCACTGAAGCTTTCTCT.

This clonotype was counted a few times. The rearrangement uses TRBV11-3 and TRBJ2-1; D perhaps matches TRBD1 (5 bases). Trimming took 0 bases from V and 7 from J, leaving 7 bases between them. The CDR3 sequence is 13 residues long. CDR1 is SGHNT, CDR2 YENEEA, per germline. CDR3 sequence: CASSLEGDNEQFF. As DNA, the CDR3 is TGTGCCAGCAGCTTAGAAGGGGATAATGAGCAGTTCTTC.

In this sample, this clonotype turned up many times. The chain carries TRBV11-2 and TRBJ2-4, with 8 bases fitting TRBD2. The CDR3 totals 15 residues. V trimming: 1 base; J trimming: 9 bases; junction bases outside the gene matches: 8. From germline, CDR1 is SGHAT and CDR2 FQNNGV. This CDR3 reads CASSLAGGTGGIQYF. CDR3 sequence (DNA): TGTGCCAGCAGCTTAGCGGGGGGGACTGGAGGCATTCAGTACTTC.

V gene TRBV7-8 combines with J gene TRBJ2-1; TRBD2 aligns across 10 bases. The junction had 10 bases not matched to a gene; V was cut back by 2 bases and J by 0 bases. From germline, CDR1 is SGHVS and CDR2 FQNEAQ. The CDR3 loop spans 19 amino acids. The CDR3 sequence: CASSLQLAGLLYSYNEQFF. CDR3 in DNA: TGTGCCAGCAGCTTACAACTAGCGGGACTACTCTACTCCTACAATGAGCAGTTCTTC.

This clonotype showed up many times. The chain combines TRBV3-1 with TRBJ2-1; weak D call: TRBD2 (5 bases). Germline V gives CDR1 LGHDT, CDR2 YNNKEL (reference sequence). The CDR3 contains 17 residues. The V end was cut by 1 base, the J end by 0 bases, with 13 bases between. This CDR3 reads CASSQGLATTSYNEQFF. CDR3 DNA: TGTGCCAGCAGCCAAGGCCTAGCCACAACCTCCTACAATGAGCAGTTCTTC.